Listed below are T cell receptor beta chains from one sample, sequenced in a study of blood T cell repertoires in COVID-19. Some clones are missing from TCRdb's copy, which holds only in-frame ones; the method was immunoSEQ multiplex PCR. The sample comprises 200,000 or so clones, around 86% of which are singletons, and approximately 5.9% rests with the top ten. The specimen was peripheral blood. These receptors all stem from an elderly man with acute or convalescent COVID-19. The CDR3 runs from the conserved cysteine through the conserved F or W. A D gene is named only where the DNA matches it firmly. Not every row has a clone size; where given, it reads once, few, many or a size class.

clone_size: .
v_call: TRBV18
j_call: TRBJ1-1
d_call: .
cdr3_aa: CASSPPTVMNTEAFF
cdr3_nt: TGTGCCAGCTCACCACCCACAGTCATGAACACTGAAGCTTTCTTT

clone_size: .
v_call: TRBV6-5
j_call: TRBJ1-5
d_call: .
cdr3_aa: CASNPGGFSNQPQHF
cdr3_nt: TGTGCCAGCAACCCCGGGGGGTTTAGCAATCAGCCCCAGCATTTT

clone_size: .
v_call: TRBV19
j_call: TRBJ2-1
d_call: .
cdr3_aa: CASSIRGWGGHNEQFF
cdr3_nt: TGTGCCAGTAGTATCAGGGGTTGGGGGGGGCACAATGAGCAGTTCTTC

clone_size: .
v_call: TRBV5-6
j_call: TRBJ2-3
d_call: .
cdr3_aa: CASSLAQGRADTQYF
cdr3_nt: TGTGCCAGCAGCTTGGCTCAGGGGCGCGCAGATACGCAGTATTTT

clone_size: .
v_call: TRBV27
j_call: TRBJ2-1
d_call: TRBD2
cdr3_aa: CASSLPTLAGGYNEQFF
cdr3_nt: TGTGCCAGCAGTTTACCAACACTAGCGGGAGGTTACAATGAGCAGTTCTTC

clone_size: .
v_call: TRBV5-1
j_call: TRBJ1-6
d_call: .
cdr3_aa: CASSRDSSTLSPLHF
cdr3_nt: TGCGCCAGCAGTCGGGACTCTTCCACGCTTTCGCCCCTCCACTTT

clone_size: .
v_call: TRBV6-6
j_call: TRBJ1-3
d_call: .
cdr3_aa: CASSLVETGNTIYF
cdr3_nt: TGTGCCAGCAGCCTCGTGGAGACCGGAAACACCATATATTTT

clone_size: .
v_call: TRBV12-5
j_call: TRBJ2-1
d_call: TRBD2
cdr3_aa: CASGFRRTSNEQFF
cdr3_nt: TGTGCTAGTGGTTTTCGGAGGACTAGCAATGAGCAGTTCTTC

clone_size: .
v_call: TRBV6-2/TRBV6-3
j_call: TRBJ1-1
d_call: .
cdr3_aa: CASSYPSGEMGTEAFF
cdr3_nt: TGTGCCAGCAGTTATCCGAGTGGAGAGATGGGCACTGAAGCTTTCTTT

clone_size: .
v_call: TRBV27
j_call: TRBJ1-3
d_call: .
cdr3_aa: CASSRSSGNTIYF
cdr3_nt: TGTGCCAGCAGTCGGAGCTCTGGAAACACCATATATTTT

clone_size: .
v_call: TRBV12-5
j_call: TRBJ1-1
d_call: .
cdr3_aa: CASGTGFAEAFF
cdr3_nt: TGTGCTAGTGGTACAGGGTTCGCTGAAGCTTTCTTT

clone_size: .
v_call: TRBV11-3
j_call: TRBJ1-1
d_call: TRBD1
cdr3_aa: CASRSRDRGGGTEAFF
cdr3_nt: TGTGCCAGCAGGTCTCGGGACAGGGGAGGAGGCACTGAAGCTTTCTTT

clone_size: .
v_call: TRBV6-5
j_call: TRBJ2-3
d_call: .
cdr3_aa: CASSSLLAGRTDTQYF
cdr3_nt: TGTGCCAGCAGTTCCCTACTAGCTGGACGCACAGATACGCAGTATTTT

clone_size: .
v_call: TRBV28
j_call: TRBJ2-1
d_call: TRBD1
cdr3_aa: CASSPGGRTYNEQFF
cdr3_nt: TGTGCCAGCAGCCCAGGGGGCCGTACCTACAATGAGCAGTTCTTC

clone_size: .
v_call: TRBV19
j_call: TRBJ2-1
d_call: .
cdr3_aa: CASSTDSVGVPYNEQFF
cdr3_nt: TGTGCCAGTAGTACCGATAGCGTTGGAGTACCCTACAATGAGCAGTTCTTC

clone_size: .
v_call: TRBV6-5
j_call: TRBJ2-3
d_call: TRBD2
cdr3_aa: CASSPSGGRTDTQYF
cdr3_nt: TGTGCCAGCAGTCCTAGCGGGGGTAGGACAGATACGCAGTATTTT

clone_size: few
v_call: TRBV19
j_call: TRBJ1-5
d_call: .
cdr3_aa: CASRVGGLDQPQHF
cdr3_nt: TGTGCCAGTAGAGTAGGGGGTCTCGATCAGCCCCAGCATTTT

clone_size: .
v_call: TRBV5-4
j_call: TRBJ2-5
d_call: .
cdr3_aa: CASSLARDIRETQYF
cdr3_nt: TGTGCCAGCAGCTTGGCCCGGGACATTAGGGAGACCCAGTACTTC

clone_size: .
v_call: TRBV2
j_call: TRBJ1-1
d_call: .
cdr3_aa: CARWGGGGDPMNTEAFF
cdr3_nt: TGTGCCCGCTGGGGCGGGGGCGGGGACCCTATGAACACTGAAGCTTTCTTT

clone_size: .
v_call: TRBV11-1
j_call: TRBJ1-5
d_call: .
cdr3_aa: CASSRGPVGQPQHF
cdr3_nt: TGTGCCAGCAGCCGAGGGCCCGTAGGTCAGCCCCAGCATTTT

clone_size: .
v_call: TRBV29-1
j_call: TRBJ1-1
d_call: TRBD1
cdr3_aa: CSVEDRGAEAFF
cdr3_nt: TGCAGCGTTGAAGACAGGGGGGCTGAAGCTTTCTTT

clone_size: few
v_call: TRBV6-5
j_call: TRBJ2-1
d_call: .
cdr3_aa: CASTGGNSYNEQFF
cdr3_nt: TGTGCCAGCACCGGCGGGAACTCCTACAATGAGCAGTTCTTC

clone_size: .
v_call: TRBV10-2
j_call: TRBJ2-3
d_call: .
cdr3_aa: CASSPGTSTDTQYF
cdr3_nt: TGCGCCAGCAGTCCTGGGACAAGCACAGATACGCAGTATTTT

clone_size: .
v_call: TRBV7-8
j_call: TRBJ2-5
d_call: .
cdr3_aa: CASSLGGGAPQETQYF
cdr3_nt: TGTGCCAGCAGCTTAGGCGGGGGCGCTCCCCAAGAGACCCAGTACTTC

clone_size: .
v_call: TRBV7-9
j_call: TRBJ1-6
d_call: .
cdr3_aa: CASSLGPSSPLHF
cdr3_nt: TGTGCCAGCAGCTTGGGCCCGAGCTCACCCCTCCACTTT

clone_size: .
v_call: TRBV7-9
j_call: TRBJ1-3
d_call: TRBD1
cdr3_aa: CASSLLSGGRAGNTIYF
cdr3_nt: TGTGCCAGCAGCCTCTTATCAGGGGGGCGGGCTGGAAACACCATATATTTT

clone_size: once
v_call: TRBV19
j_call: TRBJ1-5
d_call: TRBD1
cdr3_aa: CASSSPTGTGGGNQPQHF
cdr3_nt: TGTGCCAGTAGTAGCCCCACCGGGACAGGGGGCGGCAATCAGCCCCAGCATTTT

clone_size: .
v_call: TRBV29-1
j_call: TRBJ2-1
d_call: .
cdr3_aa: CSASFMDNEQFF
cdr3_nt: TGCAGCGCTAGCTTTATGGATAATGAGCAGTTCTTC

clone_size: .
v_call: TRBV11-2
j_call: TRBJ1-2
d_call: .
cdr3_aa: CASSLGGSYGYTF
cdr3_nt: TGTGCCAGCAGCTTAGGGGGCAGCTATGGCTACACCTTC

clone_size: .
v_call: TRBV19
j_call: TRBJ1-1
d_call: .
cdr3_aa: CASTPVPGFEAFF
cdr3_nt: TGTGCCAGTACCCCGGTACCAGGGTTTGAAGCTTTCTTT

clone_size: .
v_call: TRBV7-9
j_call: TRBJ2-2
d_call: TRBD2
cdr3_aa: CASSPGLAGTGGELFF
cdr3_nt: TGTGCCAGCAGCCCGGGACTAGCGGGGACGGGCGGGGAGCTGTTTTTT

clone_size: .
v_call: TRBV7-6
j_call: TRBJ2-5
d_call: TRBD2
cdr3_aa: CASSSLTSGLQETQYF
cdr3_nt: TGTGCCAGCAGCTCACTGACTAGCGGCTTACAAGAGACCCAGTACTTC

clone_size: .
v_call: TRBV5-4
j_call: TRBJ1-2
d_call: .
cdr3_aa: CASSLGGDWSYGYTF
cdr3_nt: TGTGCCAGCAGCTTGGGGGGGGATTGGAGCTATGGCTACACCTTC

clone_size: once
v_call: TRBV24-1
j_call: TRBJ2-1
d_call: TRBD2
cdr3_aa: CATSDRLAGDPNEQFF
cdr3_nt: TGTGCCACCAGTGACCGACTAGCGGGGGACCCCAATGAGCAGTTCTTC

clone_size: .
v_call: TRBV28
j_call: TRBJ2-3
d_call: TRBD2
cdr3_aa: CASYAGGPNTDTQYF
cdr3_nt: TGTGCCAGCTACGCGGGAGGGCCGAACACAGATACGCAGTATTTT

clone_size: few
v_call: TRBV6-4
j_call: TRBJ2-1
d_call: TRBD2
cdr3_aa: CASLGVAGYNEQFF
cdr3_nt: TGTGCCAGCCTGGGGGTAGCGGGATACAATGAGCAGTTCTTC

clone_size: .
v_call: TRBV19
j_call: TRBJ2-3
d_call: TRBD2
cdr3_aa: CASSIGSGGDTRGTQYF
cdr3_nt: TGTGCCAGTAGTATAGGGAGCGGGGGGGACACCCGAGGTACGCAGTATTTT

clone_size: .
v_call: TRBV2
j_call: TRBJ1-3
d_call: .
cdr3_aa: CASSEYVGGPGNTIYF
cdr3_nt: TGTGCCAGCAGTGAATATGTAGGTGGGCCTGGAAACACCATATATTTT

clone_size: .
v_call: TRBV6-1
j_call: TRBJ1-2
d_call: .
cdr3_aa: CASSEARDLWNYGYTF
cdr3_nt: TGTGCCAGCAGTGAAGCGCGGGATCTATGGAACTATGGCTACACCTTC

clone_size: .
v_call: TRBV5-1
j_call: TRBJ2-5
d_call: TRBD2
cdr3_aa: CASSLGLAGETQYF
cdr3_nt: TGCGCCAGCAGCTTGGGACTAGCCGGGGAGACCCAGTACTTC

clone_size: once
v_call: TRBV11-1
j_call: TRBJ1-1
d_call: .
cdr3_aa: CASSLAFEKETFF
cdr3_nt: TGTGCCAGCAGCTTAGCGTTCGAGAAAGAAACTTTCTTT

clone_size: .
v_call: TRBV10-3
j_call: TRBJ1-6
d_call: TRBD1
cdr3_aa: CAISESRDRNNSPLHF
cdr3_nt: TGTGCCATCAGTGAGTCAAGGGACAGGAATAATTCACCCCTCCACTTT

clone_size: .
v_call: TRBV19
j_call: TRBJ1-5
d_call: .
cdr3_aa: CASSGALNQPQHF
cdr3_nt: TGTGCCAGCTCAGGGGCGCTCAATCAGCCCCAGCATTTT

clone_size: .
v_call: TRBV2
j_call: TRBJ1-6
d_call: .
cdr3_aa: CASSASGLGNSPLHF
cdr3_nt: TGTGCCAGCAGTGCCAGCGGGCTCGGGAATTCACCCCTCCACTTT

clone_size: once
v_call: TRBV27
j_call: TRBJ2-3
d_call: TRBD2
cdr3_aa: CASSLGLAGGGTYTQYF
cdr3_nt: TGTGCCAGCAGTTTAGGGCTAGCGGGAGGGGGCACGTATACGCAGTATTTT

clone_size: .
v_call: TRBV5-1
j_call: TRBJ2-1
d_call: .
cdr3_aa: CASSPSSYNEQFF
cdr3_nt: TGCGCCAGCAGCCCGAGCTCCTACAATGAGCAGTTCTTC

clone_size: .
v_call: TRBV18
j_call: TRBJ2-2
d_call: TRBD2
cdr3_aa: CASSPSTSSNTGELFF
cdr3_nt: TGTGCCAGCTCACCCTCGACTAGCAGTAACACCGGGGAGCTGTTTTTT